This T cell receptor beta chain was recovered during a study of blood T cell repertoires in COVID-19. Study-wide context: From the United States, Italy and Spain came samples of acute and convalescent COVID-19. The analysed material was cDNA or gDNA that came from T cells, B-cell-depleted T cells, or PBMCs.

Germline V gene sequence: CDR1 KGHSH, CDR2 LQKENI. The CDR3 covers 14 residues. Between the trimmed V and J ends, which lost 6 bases and 2 bases, there was a span of 13 bases. Adults between roughly 18 and 89 years of age took part from about two dozen US areas. Study processing details: Nucleated cell counts were estimated from reference gene primer amplification. Clones were sequenced by immunoSEQ multiplex PCR, and TCRdb holds only the in-frame ones, with some missing. The V and J calls and clone size come from that table; D and trimming were worked out from the DNA. The sample yields about 220,000 clones, about 79% seen once.

The rearrangement uses TRBV18 and TRBJ1-1; maybe TRBD1 (6 bases). The sample taken for sequencing was PBMCs or T cells enriched from blood (not recorded which). This TCR was sampled from a middle-aged woman with acute COVID-19. In DNA form, the CDR3 reads TGTGCCAGCTCGCTCCAGGGGCAAAACACTGAAGCTTTCTTT. The encoded protein is CASSLQGQNTEAFF.